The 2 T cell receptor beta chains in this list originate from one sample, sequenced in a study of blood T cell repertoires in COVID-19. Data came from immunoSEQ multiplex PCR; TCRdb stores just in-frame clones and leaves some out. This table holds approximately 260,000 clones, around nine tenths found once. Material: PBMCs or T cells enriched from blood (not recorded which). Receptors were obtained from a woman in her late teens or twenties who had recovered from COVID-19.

DNA of the CDR3: TGTGCCAGTTTAAGGGGACTTAACTATGGCTACACCTTC. Translated: CASLRGLNYGYTF. V is TRBV19 and J is TRBJ1-2; possibly TRBD1 for D (5 bases). V was trimmed by 8 bases and J by 1 base, leaving 11 bases between them. This CDR3 comprises 13 residues. Germline V lookup: CDR1 LNHDA, CDR2 SQIVND (reference sequence).

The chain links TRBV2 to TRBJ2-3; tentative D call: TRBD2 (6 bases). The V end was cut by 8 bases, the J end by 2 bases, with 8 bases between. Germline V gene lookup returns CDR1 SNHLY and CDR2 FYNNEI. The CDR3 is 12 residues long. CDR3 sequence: CASGLPTDTQYF. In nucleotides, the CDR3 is TGTGCCAGCGGACTACCCACAGATACGCAGTATTTT.